This paragraph reports one T cell receptor (beta chain). A junction boundary mismatches the germline segment, possibly from a read error. The data belong to a study of technical replicates of blood from a few donors. Repertoires were generated with immunoSEQ multiplex PCR, while TCRdb's copy carries only in-frame clones and drops some. Of about 83,000 clones in the sample, just over 95% were seen once. Germline CDR1 SSHAT, CDR2 FNYEAQ (reference sequence). The CDR3 length is 13 residues. The sequencing sample was made of T cells isolated from PBMCs. The receptor's source is a human donor in good health. The rearrangement joins TRBV7-7 to TRBJ2-7; the match to TRBD1 covers 7 bases. The CDR3 sequence is CASSPSTGREQYF. Here the CDR3 DNA reads TGTGCTAGCAGCCCTTCGACAGGGCGCGAGCAGTACTTC.